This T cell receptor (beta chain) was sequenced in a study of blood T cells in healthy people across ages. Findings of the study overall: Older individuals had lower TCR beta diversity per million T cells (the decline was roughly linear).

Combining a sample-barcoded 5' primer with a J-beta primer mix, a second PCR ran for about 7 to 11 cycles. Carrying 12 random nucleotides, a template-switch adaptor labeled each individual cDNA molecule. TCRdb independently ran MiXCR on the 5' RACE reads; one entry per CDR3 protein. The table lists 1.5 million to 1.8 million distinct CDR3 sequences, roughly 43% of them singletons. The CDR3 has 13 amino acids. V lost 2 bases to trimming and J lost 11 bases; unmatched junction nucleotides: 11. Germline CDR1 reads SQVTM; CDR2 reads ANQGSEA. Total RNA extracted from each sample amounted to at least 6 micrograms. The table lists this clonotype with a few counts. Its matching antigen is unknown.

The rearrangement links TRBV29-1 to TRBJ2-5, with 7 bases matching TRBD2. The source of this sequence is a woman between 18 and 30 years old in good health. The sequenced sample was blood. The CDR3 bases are TGCAGCGTTGAACTAGCGGACTACAATGAGCAGTACTTC. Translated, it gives CSVELADYNEQYF.